A single sample gave rise to the 5 T cell receptor beta chains below, sequenced in a study of blood T cells in healthy people across ages. A J-beta primer mix and a sample-barcoded 5' primer were used in a second PCR of roughly 6 to 12 cycles. From the 5' RACE reads, TCRdb called clonotypes with MiXCR, one entry per CDR3 protein. The repertoire holds nearly 1 million distinct CDR3 sequences, with about 53% as singletons. The sequenced material came from blood. The receptors were gathered from a woman in her sixties in good health.

The count of this clonotype is one. One end of the junction does not line up with germline, which may come from a read error. The chain recombines TRBV18 with TRBJ2-3; D is unresolved. The CDR3 is 13 amino acids. From germline, CDR1 is KGHSH and CDR2 LQKENI. CDR3 amino acids: CANSTPATDTQYF. Written as DNA, the CDR3 is TGTGCCAACTCAACCCCCGCAACAGATACGCAGTATTTT.

This chain uses TRBV11-3 with TRBJ2-7, with TRBD1 as a possible D gene (6 bases). CDR1 and CDR2 (germline): SGHNT, YENEEA. This CDR3 is 13 amino acids long. V was cut by 5 bases and J by 7 bases, with 15 bases left in between. DNA for the CDR3: TGTGCCAGCAGCACCACAGGGTACAATGAGCAGTACTTC. Its protein product is CASSTTGYNEQYF.

The rearrangement links TRBV3-1 to TRBJ2-1; 8 bases match TRBD2. With 4 bases clipped from V and 5 bases from J, the junction kept 10 bases outside the gene matches. This CDR3 has 16 amino acids. CDR1 and CDR2 (germline): LGHDT, YNNKEL (reference sequence). In nucleotides, the CDR3 is TGTGCCAGCAGCCCTCCGGGGGGGGCGCATAACAATGAGCAGTTCTTC. Encoded protein: CASSPPGGAHNNEQFF.

The chain recombines TRBV14 with TRBJ1-4, with D possibly being TRBD1 (5 bases). CDR1 SGHDN and CDR2 FVKESK come from the germline V gene. This CDR3 spans 15 amino acids. Deletions cut 5 bases from V and 4 bases from J, with 14 bases between. CDR3 bases: TGTGCCAGCAGCTTCGGGGCGGAAAATAATGAAAAACTGTTTTTT. Translation: CASSFGAENNEKLFF. Using reference TRBV14 and TRBJ1-4 for the parts outside the CDR3, the full variable domain is EAGVTQFPSHSVIEKGQTVTLRCDPISGHDNLYWYRRVMGKEIKFLLHFVKESKQDESGMPNNRFLAERTGGTYSTLKVQPAELEDSGVYFCASSFGAENNEKLFFGSGTQLSVL.

V gene TRBV25-1 combines with J gene TRBJ1-5; D may be TRBD1 (6 bases). The ends were cut back, 3 bases at V and 6 bases at J, with 12 bases in the middle. The CDR3 sequence is 14 residues long. CDR1 MGHDK and CDR2 SYGVNS come from the germline V gene. The CDR3 nucleotides read TGTGCCAGCAGTGACAACAGGGTCCTTCAGCCCCAGCATTTT. Translating it yields CASSDNRVLQPQHF.